The clone carrying this T cell receptor beta chain was observed a few times. This sample stems from a study of cytomegalovirus exposure and HLA in healthy donors. The PCR employed 60 Vbeta primers together with 13 Jbeta primers. Clones were read by immunoSEQ multiplex PCR, and TCRdb kept only the in-frame ones, dropping some. Counted here are 98,000 or so clones, 76% occurring once; the ten biggest clones make up roughly 4.9%. With 5 bases clipped from V and 6 bases from J, the junction kept 9 bases outside the gene matches. CDR3 size: 15 residues. Germline CDR1 is MRHNA and CDR2 is SNTAGT. The origin of this receptor is a woman aged 18-29 years in good health and CMV-seropositive. V and J are TRBV6-4 and TRBJ2-2; 7 bases agree with TRBD1. Sequenced: PBMCs. The CDR3: CASSLQGTLPGELFF. The CDR3 coding sequence is TGTGCCAGCAGTTTACAGGGGACGCTCCCCGGGGAGCTGTTTTTT.